The TCR beta chain under discussion was sequenced for a study of T-cell reconstitution after alpha-beta-depleted transplantation in children. Trimming took 2 bases from V and 7 from J, leaving 9 bases between them. Per the germline V gene, CDR1 is MNHEY and CDR2 is SVGEGT. The CDR3 has 13 residues. Library preparation (for TCRbeta) was performed with unique molecular identifiers. TCRdb reprocessed the PCR reads with MiXCR, giving one entry per CDR3 protein. The table has around 680,000 distinct CDR3 sequences, 16% seen once; the top ten hold about 1.1%. This clonotype has just a few counts. The material was PBMCs from the stem cell graft donor, obtained from the stem cell graft. The sequence came from a human donor who donated a stem cell graft to a child with acute myeloid leukemia. The J gene is TRBJ1-5, the V gene TRBV6-2 or TRBV6-3, with no clear D. CDR3 coding DNA: TGTGCCAGCAGTTACCTTGTCAGCCAGCCCCAGCATTTT. This encodes CASSYLVSQPQHF.